The 20 T cell receptor beta chains listed next were all sequenced from one sample in a study of naive and memory T cell subsets. An equimolar mix of two oligonucleotides served as the beta constant-region primer for TRBC1 and TRBC2. One entry per CDR3 protein, called by TCRdb with MiXCR from the UMI-ligation and nested PCR reads. This sample has roughly 27,000 distinct CDR3 sequences; about 10% occur once, and the top ten carry around a sixth. Material for sequencing was effector memory CD4+ T cells from blood. Specified subset: effector memory, CD45RA- CD27-. The receptor set was obtained from a human donor in good health.

The gene calls are TRBV7-2 and TRBJ1-1; no reliable D call. This CDR3 has 12 residues. Between the trimmed V and J ends, which lost 10 bases and 5 bases, there was a span of 14 bases. The V gene's germline CDR1 is SGHTA and CDR2 FQGNSA. For the CDR3, the DNA is TGTGCCACCTCATATCCTGGAACTGAAGCTTTCTTT. Translation gives CATSYPGTEAFF.

This clonotype turned up a few times. This chain links TRBV24-1 with TRBJ2-1; D is possibly TRBD2 (5 bases). V shed 4 bases and J shed 4 bases, with 16 bases lying between them. Germline V gene data show CDR1 as KGHDR and CDR2 as SFDVKD. The CDR3 covers 16 residues. DNA of the CDR3: TGTGCCACCAGTGAGGTTGGGAGATCTTCGTACAATGAGCAGTTCTTC. The encoded protein is CATSEVGRSSYNEQFF.

This clonotype appeared once. The chain combines TRBV29-1 with TRBJ2-1; no clear D gene. Trimming cost V 4 bases and J 1 base, with 29 bases left between them. Germline CDR1 SQVTM, CDR2 ANQGSEA. The CDR3 length is 20 residues. DNA for the CDR3: TGCAGCGTTGGGGGTAAGGGCCTTACCAATAAAAAGGAATCCTACAATGAGCAGTTCTTC. Translated: CSVGGKGLTNKKESYNEQFF.

The table lists this clonotype with a few counts. The CDR3 protein is CASSFGTRKGNEQFF. The DNA of the CDR3 is TGCGCCAGCAGCTTCGGGACTCGCAAAGGGAATGAGCAGTTCTTC. The chain combines TRBV5-1 with TRBJ2-1, with TRBD2 as a possible D gene (6 bases). Trimming stripped 2 bases from V and 7 bases from J, with 16 bases between. Germline V lookup: CDR1 SGHRS, CDR2 YFSETQ. The CDR3 loop spans 15 amino acids.

The gene calls are TRBV9 and TRBJ1-1, with a tentative D call TRBD1 (5 bases). Germline CDR1 reads SGDLS; CDR2 reads YYNGEE. The CDR3 is 14 amino acids. The V gene lost 0 bases and the J gene lost 3 bases, with 9 bases spanning the gap. The CDR3 region is CASSVGGWDTEAFF. DNA of the CDR3: TGTGCCAGCAGCGTAGGGGGGTGGGACACTGAAGCTTTCTTT.

The table lists this clonotype with a few counts. The chain recombines TRBV7-2 with TRBJ1-6, with a tentative D call TRBD1 (5 bases). CDR3 length: 15 amino acids. The V end was cut by 7 bases, the J end by 7 bases, with 17 bases between. CDR1 is SGHTA and CDR2 is FQGNSA in the germline V gene. The CDR3 sequence is CASTRGGDRNSPLHF. The CDR3 DNA sequence: TGTGCCAGCACCCGGGGGGGGGACCGAAATTCACCCCTCCACTTT.

The chain carries TRBV7-2 and TRBJ2-3; 7 nucleotides match TRBD2. V lost 0 bases and J lost 2; bases outside the gene matches: 5. Germline V gene data show CDR1 as SGHTA and CDR2 as FQGNSA. CDR3 length: 16 residues. The CDR3 nucleotides read TGTGCCAGCAGCTTAGCTCAGCGGGGATCCACAGATACGCAGTATTTT. Amino acids: CASSLAQRGSTDTQYF. Complete variable domain (other parts from reference TRBV7-2 and TRBJ2-3): GAGVSQSPSNKVTEKGKDVELRCDPISGHTALYWYRQSLGQGLEFLIYFQGNSAPDKSGLPSDRFSAERTGGSVSTLTIQRTQQEDSAVYLCASSLAQRGSTDTQYFGPGTRLTVL.

In this sample, this clonotype turned up many times. In DNA form, the CDR3 reads TGTGCCAGCAGAGGGGACAACTCCTACGAGCAGTACTTC. It translates to CASRGDNSYEQYF. This rearrangement joins TRBV28 to TRBJ2-7; weak D call: TRBD1 (6 bases). The length of the CDR3 is 13 residues. Trimming took 6 bases from V and 0 from J, leaving 9 bases between them. The germline gives CDR1 MDHEN, CDR2 SYDVKM.

There are a few counts of this clonotype. The chain joins TRBV6-2 or TRBV6-3 to TRBJ1-1; D unresolved. Germline V gene lookup returns CDR1 MNHEY and CDR2 SVGEGT. The CDR3 has 11 residues. The germline V and J ends were trimmed by 10 bases and 7 bases, with 13 bases remaining between them. The CDR3 nucleotides read TGTGCCACCCGTTCGGGGATTGAAGCTTTCTTT. Translated, it gives CATRSGIEAFF.

The genes are TRBV29-1 and TRBJ2-7; D may be TRBD1 (6 bases). Germline CDR1 SQVTM, CDR2 ANQGSEA. This CDR3 spans 14 amino acids. Trimming stripped 3 bases from V and 3 bases from J, with 15 bases between. This CDR3 is CSVEPTGLGYEQYF. CDR3 DNA: TGCAGCGTTGAGCCTACAGGGCTCGGCTACGAGCAGTACTTC.

This clonotype was detected a few times. The rearrangement links TRBV7-2 to TRBJ2-7; TRBD2 aligns across 14 bases. The germline V gene encodes CDR1 SGHTA and CDR2 FQGNSA. This CDR3 comprises 17 residues. The junction had 10 bases not matched to a gene; V was cut back by 4 bases and J by 5 bases. CDR3 amino acids: CASSSQGTSGSLDEQYF. The CDR3 DNA reads as TGTGCCAGCAGCTCCCAGGGGACTAGCGGGAGTTTGGACGAGCAGTACTTC.

This clonotype was seen at least ten times. The chain is built from TRBV30 and TRBJ2-5; D tentatively reads TRBD1 or TRBD2 (5 bases each). The CDR3 loop spans 15 amino acids. V was pared by 4 bases and J by 7 bases, with 22 bases between. Germline CDR1 and CDR2: GTSNPN and SVGIG (reference sequence). The CDR3 spells CAWTALSALGGTQYF. The CDR3 DNA is TGTGCCTGGACCGCACTGTCAGCGCTTGGGGGGACCCAGTACTTC.

The J gene is TRBJ2-7, the V gene TRBV28, with 7 bases aligning to TRBD1. The CDR3 sequence is 15 residues long. J was trimmed by 0 bases and V by 5 bases; bases with no gene match: 7. Germline CDR1 MDHEN, CDR2 SYDVKM. The chain's CDR3 is CASSNTGDPSYEQYF. Here the CDR3 DNA reads TGTGCCAGCAGTAATACAGGGGACCCCTCCTACGAGCAGTACTTC.

V usage is TRBV7-2 and J usage is TRBJ1-6; D possibly corresponds to TRBD1 (5 bases). Germline V gives CDR1 SGHTA, CDR2 FQGNSA. The V end lost 1 base, the J end lost 5 bases, and 12 bases lay between the germline ends. The CDR3 loop spans 16 amino acids. The CDR3 nucleotides read TGTGCCAGCAGCTTAGGCCCAGGGAATAATAATTCACCCCTCCACTTT. Amino acids: CASSLGPGNNNSPLHF.

The chain combines TRBV12-3 or TRBV12-4 with TRBJ1-5; TRBD1 might be the D (6 bases). V dropped 1 base and J dropped 2 bases, with 9 bases sitting between them. The CDR3 has 15 amino acids. CDR3: CASSLEGVGNQPQHF. The CDR3 coding sequence is TGTGCCAGCAGTTTAGAGGGGGTGGGCAATCAGCCCCAGCATTTT.

This clonotype was detected a few times. The chain uses TRBV15 and TRBJ1-2, with 9 bases fitting TRBD1. Trimming at V came to 4 bases and at J to 4 bases, leaving 4 bases not matched to a gene. This CDR3 has 14 amino acids. CDR1 is LNHNV, CDR2 YYDKDF, per germline (reference sequence). The CDR3 reads CATSTGQGTYGYTF. The CDR3 bases are TGTGCCACCAGCACAGGACAGGGGACCTATGGCTACACCTTC. Supplemented by reference TRBV15 and TRBJ1-2, the full variable domain reads DAMVIQNPRYQVTQFGKPVTLSCSQTLNHNVMYWYQQKSSQAPKLLFHYYDKDFNNEADTPDNFQSRRPNTSFCFLDIRSPGLGDTAMYLCATSTGQGTYGYTFGSGTRLTVV.

This clonotype was recorded at least ten times. The V gene is TRBV4-2, the J gene TRBJ1-2, with 7 bases matching TRBD1. Germline V gene data show CDR1 as LGHNA and CDR2 as YNFKEQ. J gave up 0 bases and V 2 bases, and 6 bases lay outside the gene matches. The CDR3 extends over 16 amino acids. Here the CDR3 reads CASSQLGTATNYGYTF. The CDR3 DNA reads TGTGCCAGCAGCCAATTGGGGACAGCAACTAACTATGGCTACACCTTC.

This clonotype has ten or more counts. The genes are TRBV3-2 and TRBJ1-5. TRBV3-2 is assigned pseudogene status. CDR3 length: 18 residues. The CDR3 loop reads CASSQEMSHGGSNQPQHF. Here the CDR3 DNA reads TGTGCCAGCAGCCAAGAGATGAGTCACGGGGGCAGCAATCAGCCCCAGCATTTT.

By sample share, this clonotype is medium-sized. The chain couples TRBV6-2 or TRBV6-3 to TRBJ2-7; 8 nucleotides align to TRBD2. The CDR3 totals 13 residues. The trim removed 7 bases at V and 8 bases at J, leaving 10 bases unmatched. The V gene's germline CDR1 is MNHEY and CDR2 SVGEGT. The CDR3 coding sequence is TGTGCCAGCACCCCCGCCGGACTAGCCCAGCAGTACTTC. This encodes CASTPAGLAQQYF.

This chain links TRBV2 with TRBJ1-2; maybe TRBD1 (5 bases). In germline, CDR1 is SNHLY, CDR2 FYNNEI. CDR3 size: 16 residues. Deletions cut 6 bases from V and 7 bases from J, with 24 bases between. CDR3 bases: TGTGCCAGCAGAGAATTCGGGGCGCGGGGACCAGCTGGCTACACCTTC. Protein product: CASREFGARGPAGYTF.